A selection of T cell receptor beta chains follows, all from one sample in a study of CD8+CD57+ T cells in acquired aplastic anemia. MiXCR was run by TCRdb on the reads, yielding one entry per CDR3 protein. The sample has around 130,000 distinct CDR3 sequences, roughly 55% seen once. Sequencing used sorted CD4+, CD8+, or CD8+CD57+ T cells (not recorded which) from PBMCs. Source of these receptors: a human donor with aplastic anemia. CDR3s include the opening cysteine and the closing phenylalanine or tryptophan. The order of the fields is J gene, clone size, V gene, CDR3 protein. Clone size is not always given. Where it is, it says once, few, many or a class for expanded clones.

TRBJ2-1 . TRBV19 CASSIAGANEQFF
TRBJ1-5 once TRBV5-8 CASSAYNSNQPQHF
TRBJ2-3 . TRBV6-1 CASSPTGRGPYTDTQYF
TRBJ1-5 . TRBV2 CAGGQGEQPQHF
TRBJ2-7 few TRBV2 CASSYSFGEQYF
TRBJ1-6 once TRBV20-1 CSARAQNRDNSPLHF
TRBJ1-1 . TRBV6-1 CASRRTGHEAFF
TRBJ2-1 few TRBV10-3 CAISELIGQGYNEQFF
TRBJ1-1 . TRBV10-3 CAIRDGTGGENTEAFF
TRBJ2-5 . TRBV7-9 CASSSRTGAETQYF
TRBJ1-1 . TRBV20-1 CSATGGADTEAFF
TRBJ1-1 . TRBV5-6 CASSHITGEAFF
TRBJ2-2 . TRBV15 CATSRGPGSNTGELFF
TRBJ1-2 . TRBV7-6 CASSLAGYNGYTF
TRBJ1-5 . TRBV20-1 CSARAANQPQHF
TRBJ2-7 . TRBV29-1 CSVKRAYEQYF
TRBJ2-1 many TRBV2 CASRVAGGGHNEQFF
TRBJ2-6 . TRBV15 CATSSRTASSGANVLTF
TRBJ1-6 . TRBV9 CASSLGTGIPSPLHF
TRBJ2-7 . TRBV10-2 CASSGTHVGGEQYF